These 19 T cell receptor beta chains share one sample of origin, sequenced in a study of Graves' ophthalmopathy and Graves' hyperthyroidism (dated by TCRdb to 2017 to 2018). Instrument on record: Illumina HiSeq 2000. For repertoire sequencing, TCR beta CDR3 regions were amplified from RNA transcripts. The first round of RT-PCR was done with HTBI primers and the Qiagen OneStep RT-PCR kit, and was followed by a second round of multiplex PCR, then size selection and purification. TCRdb itself trimmed the public reads at Q25 with fastp, ran MiXCR and retained productive beta chains. Merged by CDR3 protein, the rows form single entries marked with the most common genes and DNA. A total of fewer than 600,000 distinct CDR3 sequences appear in this sample, approximately 14% of them only once. The ten largest clones capture approximately 9.8% of the sample. The sequencing input was blood. The source of these receptors is a woman aged 25 to 39 with Graves' ophthalmopathy. Donor details come from another sample of the same person, matched by shared clones.

This clonotype was seen ten or more times. This chain links TRBV29-1 with TRBJ1-2; 11 bases agree with TRBD1. The germline CDR1 and CDR2 sequences are SQVTM and ANQGSEA. With 6 bases clipped from V and 0 bases from J, the junction kept 0 bases outside the gene matches. The CDR3 has 13 residues. The CDR3 here is CSVGQGANYGYTF. CDR3 DNA: TGCAGCGTGGGACAGGGGGCTAACTATGGCTACACCTTC.

Notes on this clonotype: This may be a read error: a much more frequent sequence differs by one nucleotide. The V call is TRBV5-1, the J call TRBJ2-5; D may be TRBD2 (5 bases). V was clipped by 2 bases and J by 3 bases, with 20 bases between them. The germline V gene encodes CDR1 SGHRS and CDR2 YFSETQ. The CDR3 covers 17 residues. Here the CDR3 reads CASSLLRRVEFEETQYF. The CDR3 nucleotides read TGCGCCAGCAGCTTACTTCGGCGGGTAGAATTCGAAGAGACCCAGTACTTC.

For the CDR3, the DNA is TGTGCCAGCAGTATGGTGGGCGGGGGGAAGAACACCGGGGAGCTGTTTTTT. Translation gives CASSMVGGGKNTGELFF. The rearrangement uses TRBV12-3 or TRBV12-4 and TRBJ2-2; 8 positions match TRBD2. The CDR3 length is 17 residues. The junction had 9 bases not matched to a gene; V was cut back by 5 bases and J by 1 base.

This rearrangement joins TRBV12-3 or TRBV12-4 to TRBJ1-5, with 9 bases aligning to TRBD1. The CDR3 length is 15 residues. J gave up 7 bases and V 4 bases, and 8 bases lay outside the gene matches. Here the CDR3 reads CASSSYRGQEQPQHF. The CDR3 bases are TGTGCCAGCAGTTCCTACAGGGGGCAGGAACAGCCCCAGCATTTT.

This clonotype was counted many times. This sequence joins TRBV20-1 and TRBJ1-2; 7 nucleotides match TRBD1. The germline V gene encodes CDR1 DFQATT and CDR2 SNEGSKA (reference sequence). CDR3 length: 12 amino acids. The trim removed 5 bases at V and 4 bases at J, leaving 4 bases unmatched. CDR3 loop: CSARPGGYGYTF. CDR3 coding DNA: TGCAGTGCTCGACCAGGGGGCTATGGCTACACCTTC.

At least ten counts were recorded for this clonotype. The chain has TRBV6-1 and TRBJ2-7, with D unresolved. This CDR3 contains 12 residues. CDR1 and CDR2 from the germline V gene are MNHNS and SASEGT. Trimming pared 4 bases from V and 6 bases from J, leaving 10 bases between. The CDR3 nucleotides read TGTGCCAGCAGTGCTACTGGTCTCGAGCAGTACTTC. Its translation: CASSATGLEQYF.

This chain links TRBV5-1 with TRBJ1-1; maybe TRBD1 (5 bases). This CDR3 comprises 14 residues. V lost 3 bases and J lost 3, with 12 bases in between. The germline gives CDR1 SGHRS, CDR2 YFSETQ. This CDR3 reads CASSSGLQYTEAFF. The CDR3 DNA sequence: TGCGCCAGCAGCTCGGGACTGCAGTACACTGAAGCTTTCTTT.

With regard to this clonotype: The junction departs from the called germline gene at one end, perhaps through a read error. The CDR3 DNA reads TGTGCCGGCAGTTGGGGGGGCTCAGTGACCCAGTACTTC. Residues: CAGSWGGSVTQYF. The chain combines TRBV12-3 or TRBV12-4 with TRBJ2-5, with a possible D match to TRBD2 (7 bases). The length of the CDR3 is 13 residues.

This clonotype showed up many times. V gene TRBV11-3 combines with J gene TRBJ1-1; D is uncertain. V lost 1 base to trimming and J lost 7 bases, with 4 bases between them. Looked up from germline, CDR1 is SGHNT and CDR2 is YENEEA. The CDR3 contains 11 residues. The CDR3 sequence is CASSLGLEAFF. The CDR3 nucleotides read TGTGCCAGCAGCTTAGGACTTGAAGCTTTCTTT.

The CDR3 coding sequence is TGCGCCAGCAGTCTCGGGGATCCAGGGGAGCTGTTTTTT. This gives the protein CASSLGDPGELFF. The rearrangement joins TRBV10-1 to TRBJ2-2; TRBD2 is a possible D gene (5 bases). Between the trimmed V and J ends, which lost 5 bases and 8 bases, there was a span of 12 bases. Germline CDR1 WNHNN, CDR2 SYGVQD (reference sequence). This CDR3 contains 13 residues.

The sample holds many counts of this clonotype. The chain has TRBV7-8 and TRBJ2-5; D unclear. CDR1 SGHVS and CDR2 FQNEAQ come from the germline V gene. The V and J ends lost 0 bases and 5 bases respectively, with 13 bases between them. The length of the CDR3 is 15 residues. CDR3 in DNA: TGTGCCAGCAGCTTAGCCCTCGGAATTCAGGAGACCCAGTACTTC. Its translation: CASSLALGIQETQYF.

V gene TRBV14 combines with J gene TRBJ1-1, with 7 bases lining up with TRBD1. V lost 7 bases to trimming and J lost 0 bases; unmatched junction nucleotides: 5. This CDR3 is 14 amino acids long. The V gene's germline CDR1 is SGHDN and CDR2 FVKESK. CDR3 residues: CASIPTGVNTEAFF. CDR3 coding DNA: TGTGCCAGCATACCAACAGGGGTGAACACTGAAGCTTTCTTT.

This clonotype has ten or more counts. This chain links TRBV28 with TRBJ1-2, with D unclear. The V end was cut by 10 bases, the J end by 1 base, with 10 bases between. Per the germline V gene, CDR1 is MDHEN and CDR2 is SYDVKM. CDR3 length equals 12 residues. DNA of the CDR3: TGTGCCACCTCGCGGAGTAACTATGGCTACACCTTC. Translating it yields CATSRSNYGYTF.

In regard to this clonotype: With a much larger clone just one base away, this may be a read error. The chain carries TRBV27 and TRBJ2-5, with D possibly called TRBD1 or TRBD2 (6 bases each). This CDR3 has 15 residues. Germline CDR1 MNHEY, CDR2 SMNVEV (reference sequence). V lost 10 bases and J 3 bases, leaving 21 bases between the germline ends. In DNA form, the CDR3 reads TGTGCCACGAGAGGCGCGATAGGGGGGAAAGAGACCCAGTACTTC. Amino acid sequence: CATRGAIGGKETQYF.

This clonotype was counted at least ten times. The chain uses TRBV6-2 or TRBV6-3 and TRBJ1-2, with 9 bases that match TRBD1. With 2 bases clipped from V and 5 bases from J, the junction kept 15 bases outside the gene matches. Looked up from germline, CDR1 is MNHEY and CDR2 is SVGEGT. This CDR3 is 18 amino acids long. The CDR3 nucleotides are TGTGCCAGCAGTTACCGAACCAACAGGGGGCCCAATGAGTATGGCTACACCTTC. Amino acid sequence: CASSYRTNRGPNEYGYTF.

This clonotype was found many times. The chain links TRBV9 to TRBJ1-2; TRBD1 agrees at 9 bases. CDR1 is SGDLS, CDR2 YYNGEE, per germline. Trimming at V came to 3 bases and at J to 6 bases, leaving 6 bases not matched to a gene. This CDR3 has 14 residues. CDR3 sequence (DNA): TGTGCCAGCAGCGGTTACAGGGGGCTAGATGGCTACACCTTC. This gives the protein CASSGYRGLDGYTF.

In this sample, this clonotype turned up many times. This chain joins TRBV20-1 and TRBJ1-1, with a tentative D call TRBD1 (5 bases). Germline V gene data show CDR1 as DFQATT and CDR2 as SNEGSKA (reference sequence). This CDR3 has 12 amino acids. Trimming took off 2 bases at V and 6 bases at J, with 10 bases between the two ends. The CDR3 region has the DNA TGCAGTGCTAGAACAGGATGGGCTGAAGCTTTCTTT. As protein: CSARTGWAEAFF.

This clonotype was counted many times. The chain couples TRBV20-1 to TRBJ2-7; TRBD1 matches 10 bases. The CDR3 spans 15 residues. From germline, CDR1 is DFQATT and CDR2 SNEGSKA (reference sequence). Trimming cost V 5 bases and J 6 bases; bases outside gene matches: 13. The DNA of the CDR3 is TGCAGTGCTTCGGCTACCGGGACAGGGGCGGGCGAGCAGTACTTC. Its translation is CSASATGTGAGEQYF.

About this clonotype: A read error is likely, as this CDR3 ends without the conserved phenylalanine or tryptophan. Because the CDR3's place on the DNA is in doubt, the DNA is left out and the CDR3 is given as listed by TCRdb. The genes are TRBV6-2 or TRBV6-3 and TRBJ2-2. Germline V lookup: CDR1 MNHEY, CDR2 SVGEGT. The CDR3 extends over 11 residues, inclusive of both ends. CDR3 region: CASREDGELCV.